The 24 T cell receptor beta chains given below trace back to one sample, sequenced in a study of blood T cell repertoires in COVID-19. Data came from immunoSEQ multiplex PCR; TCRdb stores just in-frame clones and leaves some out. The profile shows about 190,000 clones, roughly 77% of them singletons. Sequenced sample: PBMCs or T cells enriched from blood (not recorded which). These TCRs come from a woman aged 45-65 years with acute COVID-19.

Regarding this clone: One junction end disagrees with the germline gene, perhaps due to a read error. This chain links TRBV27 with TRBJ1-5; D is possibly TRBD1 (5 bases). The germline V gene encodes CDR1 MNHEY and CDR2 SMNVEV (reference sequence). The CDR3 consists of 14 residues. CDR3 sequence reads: CASSLTPGGQAQHF. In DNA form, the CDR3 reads TGTGCCAGCAGTTTAACACCGGGGGGTCAGGCCCAGCATTTT.

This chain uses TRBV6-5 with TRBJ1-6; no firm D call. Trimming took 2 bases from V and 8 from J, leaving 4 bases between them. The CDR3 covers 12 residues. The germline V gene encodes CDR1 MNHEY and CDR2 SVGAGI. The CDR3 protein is CASSYPDSPLHF. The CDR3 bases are TGTGCCAGCAGTTACCCGGATTCACCCCTCCACTTT.

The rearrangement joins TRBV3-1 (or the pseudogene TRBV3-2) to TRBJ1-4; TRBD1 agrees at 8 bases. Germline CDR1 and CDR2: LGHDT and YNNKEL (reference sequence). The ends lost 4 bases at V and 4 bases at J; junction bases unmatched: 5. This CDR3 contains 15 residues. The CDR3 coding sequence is TGTGCCAGCAGCCCAAGGACAGGGCGTAATGAAAAACTGTTTTTT. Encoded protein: CASSPRTGRNEKLFF.

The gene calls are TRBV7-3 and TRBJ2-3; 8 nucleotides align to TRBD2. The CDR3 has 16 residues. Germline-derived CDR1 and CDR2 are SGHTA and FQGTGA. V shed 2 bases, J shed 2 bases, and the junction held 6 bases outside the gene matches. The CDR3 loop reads CASSLGVAGNTDTQYF. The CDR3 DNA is TGTGCCAGCAGCTTAGGCGTAGCGGGGAACACAGATACGCAGTATTTT. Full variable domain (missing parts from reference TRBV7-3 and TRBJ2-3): GAGVSQTPSNKVTEKGKYVELRCDPISGHTALYWYRQSLGQGPEFLIYFQGTGAADDSGLPNDRFFAVRPEGSVSTLKIQRTERGDSAVYLCASSLGVAGNTDTQYFGPGTRLTVL.

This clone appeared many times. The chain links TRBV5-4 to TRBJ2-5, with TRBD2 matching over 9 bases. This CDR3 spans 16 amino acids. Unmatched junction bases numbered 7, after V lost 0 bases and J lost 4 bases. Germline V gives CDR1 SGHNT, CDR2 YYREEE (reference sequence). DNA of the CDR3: TGTGCCAGCAGCTTGGGGGCGGGACTAGCTGTAGAGACCCAGTACTTC. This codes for CASSLGAGLAVETQYF.

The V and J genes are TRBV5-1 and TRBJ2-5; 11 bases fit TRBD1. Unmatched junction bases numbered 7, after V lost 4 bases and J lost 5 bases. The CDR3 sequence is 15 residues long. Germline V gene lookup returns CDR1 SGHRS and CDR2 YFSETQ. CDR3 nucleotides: TGCGCCAGCAGCCCCAGGACAGGGGGCGCCGAGACCCAGTACTTC. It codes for CASSPRTGGAETQYF. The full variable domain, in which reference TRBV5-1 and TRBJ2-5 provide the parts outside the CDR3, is KAGVTQTPRYLIKTRGQQVTLSCSPISGHRSVSWYQQTPGQGLQFLFEYFSETQRNKGNFPGRFSGRQFSNSRSEMNVSTLELGDSALYLCASSPRTGGAETQYFGPGTRLLVL.

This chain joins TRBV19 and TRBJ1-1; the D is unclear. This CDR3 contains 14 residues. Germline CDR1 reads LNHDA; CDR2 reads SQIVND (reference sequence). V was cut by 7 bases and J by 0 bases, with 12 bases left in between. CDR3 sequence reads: CASMRSSLNTEAFF. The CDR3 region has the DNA TGTGCCAGTATGAGGTCCAGCCTGAACACTGAAGCTTTCTTT.

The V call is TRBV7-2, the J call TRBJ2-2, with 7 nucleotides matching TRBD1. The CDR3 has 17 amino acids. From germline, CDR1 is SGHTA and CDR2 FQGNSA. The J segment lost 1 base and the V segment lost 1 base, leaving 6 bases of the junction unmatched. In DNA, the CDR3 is TGTGCCAGCAGCTTAGGAATTGGGACAGTGAACACCGGGGAGCTGTTTTTT. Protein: CASSLGIGTVNTGELFF. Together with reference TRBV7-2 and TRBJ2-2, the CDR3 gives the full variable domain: GAGVSQSPSNKVTEKGKDVELRCDPISGHTALYWYRQSLGQGLEFLIYFQGNSAPDKSGLPSDRFSAERTGGSVSTLTIQRTQQEDSAVYLCASSLGIGTVNTGELFFGEGSRLTVL.

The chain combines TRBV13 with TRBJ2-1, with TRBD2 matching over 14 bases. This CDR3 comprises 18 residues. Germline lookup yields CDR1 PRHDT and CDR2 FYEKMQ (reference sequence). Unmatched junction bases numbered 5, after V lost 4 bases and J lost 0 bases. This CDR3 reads CASSWGLAGASSYNEQFF. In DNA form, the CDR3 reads TGTGCCAGCAGCTGGGGACTAGCGGGGGCCAGCTCCTACAATGAGCAGTTCTTC.

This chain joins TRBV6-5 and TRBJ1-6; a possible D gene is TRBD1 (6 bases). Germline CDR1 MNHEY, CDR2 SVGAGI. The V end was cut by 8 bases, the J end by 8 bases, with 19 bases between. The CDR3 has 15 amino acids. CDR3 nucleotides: TGTGCCAGCCGGGGCACGGGGGGCGAATATTCACCCCTCCACTTT. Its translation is CASRGTGGEYSPLHF.

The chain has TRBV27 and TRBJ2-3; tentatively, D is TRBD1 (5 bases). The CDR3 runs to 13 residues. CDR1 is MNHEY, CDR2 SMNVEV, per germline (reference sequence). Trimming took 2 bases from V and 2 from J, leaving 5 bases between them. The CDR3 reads CASSLGATDTQYF. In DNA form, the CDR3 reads TGTGCCAGCAGTTTAGGGGCCACAGATACGCAGTATTTT.

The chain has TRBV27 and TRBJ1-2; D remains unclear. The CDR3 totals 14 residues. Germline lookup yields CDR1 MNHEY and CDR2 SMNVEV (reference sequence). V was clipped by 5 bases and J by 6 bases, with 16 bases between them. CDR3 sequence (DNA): TGTGCCAGCAGTCAATTGGGAGCCCGTGATGGCTACACCTTC. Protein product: CASSQLGARDGYTF.

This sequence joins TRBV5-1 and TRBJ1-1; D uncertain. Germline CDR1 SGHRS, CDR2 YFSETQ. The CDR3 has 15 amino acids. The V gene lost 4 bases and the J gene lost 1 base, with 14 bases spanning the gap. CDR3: CASSATTTENTEAFF. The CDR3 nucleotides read TGCGCCAGCAGCGCGACTACTACCGAGAACACTGAAGCTTTCTTT.

The CDR3 DNA follows: TGTGCCACCAGTGATGCCCTGGACAGAAACTATGGCTACACCTTC. Translation gives CATSDALDRNYGYTF. The rearrangement joins TRBV24-1 to TRBJ1-2, with a tentative D call TRBD1 (6 bases). With 3 bases removed from V and 2 bases from J, the gap between germline ends came to 12 bases. CDR1 is KGHDR and CDR2 is SFDVKD in the germline V gene. This CDR3 spans 15 amino acids.

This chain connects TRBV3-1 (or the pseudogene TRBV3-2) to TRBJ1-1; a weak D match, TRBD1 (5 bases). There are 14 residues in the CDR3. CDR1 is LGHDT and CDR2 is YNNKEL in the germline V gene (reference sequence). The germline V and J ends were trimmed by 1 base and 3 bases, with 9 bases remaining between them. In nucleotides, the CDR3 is TGTGCCAGCAGCCAAGTGGGGCGTGACACTGAAGCTTTCTTT. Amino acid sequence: CASSQVGRDTEAFF.

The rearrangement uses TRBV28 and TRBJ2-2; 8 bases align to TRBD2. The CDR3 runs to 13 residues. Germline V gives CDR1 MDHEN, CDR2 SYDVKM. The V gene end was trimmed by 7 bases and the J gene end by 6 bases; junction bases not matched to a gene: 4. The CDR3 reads CASKRGGPGELFF. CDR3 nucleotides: TGTGCCAGCAAACGCGGGGGGCCCGGGGAGCTGTTTTTT. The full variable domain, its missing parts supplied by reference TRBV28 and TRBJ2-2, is DVKVTQSSRYLVKRTGEKVFLECVQDMDHENMFWYRQDPGLGLRLIYFSYDVKMKEKGDIPEGYSVSREKKERFSLILESASTNQTSMYLCASKRGGPGELFFGEGSRLTVL.

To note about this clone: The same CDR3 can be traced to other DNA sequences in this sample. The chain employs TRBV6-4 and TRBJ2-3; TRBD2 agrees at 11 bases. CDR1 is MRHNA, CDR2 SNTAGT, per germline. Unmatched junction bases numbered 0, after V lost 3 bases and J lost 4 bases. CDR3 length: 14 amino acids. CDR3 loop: CASSDSGGADTQYF. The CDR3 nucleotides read TGTGCCAGCAGTGATAGCGGGGGGGCAGATACGCAGTATTTT.

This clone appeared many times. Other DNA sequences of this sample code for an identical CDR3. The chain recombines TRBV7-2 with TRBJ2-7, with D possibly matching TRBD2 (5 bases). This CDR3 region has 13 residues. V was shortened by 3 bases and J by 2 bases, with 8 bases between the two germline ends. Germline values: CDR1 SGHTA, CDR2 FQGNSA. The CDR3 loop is CASSLDSAYEQYV. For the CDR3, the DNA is TGTGCCAGCAGCTTGGACTCCGCCTACGAGCAGTACGTC.

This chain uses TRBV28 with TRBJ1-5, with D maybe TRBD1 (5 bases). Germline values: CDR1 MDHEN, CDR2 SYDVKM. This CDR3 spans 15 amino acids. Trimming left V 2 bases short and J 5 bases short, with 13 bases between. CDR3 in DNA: TGTGCCAGCAGTTTAGGGCAGGGAGGGTATCAGCCCCAGCATTTT. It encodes CASSLGQGGYQPQHF.

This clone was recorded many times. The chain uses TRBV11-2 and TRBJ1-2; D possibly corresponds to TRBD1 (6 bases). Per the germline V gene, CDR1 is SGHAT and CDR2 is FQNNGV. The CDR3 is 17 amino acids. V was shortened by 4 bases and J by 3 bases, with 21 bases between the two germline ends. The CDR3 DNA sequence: TGTGCCAGCAGCTCCGCCTGGGGGGGCGAGGCTGACTATGGCTACACCTTC. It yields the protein CASSSAWGGEADYGYTF.

CDR3 amino acids: CASSSTGGSNEKLFF. The CDR3 DNA is TGTGCCAGCAGCTCGACAGGGGGATCTAATGAAAAACTGTTTTTT. The V call is TRBV7-2, the J call TRBJ1-4, with 9 positions matching TRBD1. Germline CDR1 SGHTA, CDR2 FQGNSA. With V trimmed by 4 bases and J by 3 bases, 3 bases remained unmatched. This CDR3 contains 15 residues. Based on the CDR3 plus reference TRBV7-2 and TRBJ1-4, the full variable domain is GAGVSQSPSNKVTEKGKDVELRCDPISGHTALYWYRQSLGQGLEFLIYFQGNSAPDKSGLPSDRFSAERTGGSVSTLTIQRTQQEDSAVYLCASSSTGGSNEKLFFGSGTQLSVL.

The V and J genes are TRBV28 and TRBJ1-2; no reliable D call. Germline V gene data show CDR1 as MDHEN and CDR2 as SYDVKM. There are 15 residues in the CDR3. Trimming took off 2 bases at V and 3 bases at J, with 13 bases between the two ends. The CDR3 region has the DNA TGTGCCAGCAGTTTACCCCAGGCCGATCACTATGGCTACACCTTC. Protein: CASSLPQADHYGYTF.

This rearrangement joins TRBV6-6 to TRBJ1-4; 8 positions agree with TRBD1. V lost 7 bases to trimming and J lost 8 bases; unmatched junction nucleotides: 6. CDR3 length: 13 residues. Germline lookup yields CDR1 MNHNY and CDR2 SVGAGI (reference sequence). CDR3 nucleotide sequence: TGTGCCAGCACCCGGGACAGGCACGAAAAACTGTTTTTT. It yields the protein CASTRDRHEKLFF.

DNA of the CDR3: TGCAGCGTTGGAACGGCTAACTATGGCTACACCTTC. Its protein is CSVGTANYGYTF. V and J are TRBV29-1 and TRBJ1-2; D ambiguous. Germline loops: CDR1 SQVTM, CDR2 ANQGSEA. V lost 4 bases, J lost 0 bases, and 6 bases lay in between. The CDR3 runs 12 residues.